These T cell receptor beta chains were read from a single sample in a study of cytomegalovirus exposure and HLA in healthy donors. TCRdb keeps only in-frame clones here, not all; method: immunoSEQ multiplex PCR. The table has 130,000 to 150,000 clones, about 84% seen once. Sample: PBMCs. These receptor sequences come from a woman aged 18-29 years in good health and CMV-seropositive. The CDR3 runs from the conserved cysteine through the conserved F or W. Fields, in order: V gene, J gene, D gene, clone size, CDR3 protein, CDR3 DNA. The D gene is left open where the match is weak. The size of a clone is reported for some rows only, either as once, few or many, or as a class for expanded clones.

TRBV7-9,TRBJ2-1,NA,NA,CASSLSGNSNEQFF,TGTGCCAGCAGCTTATCAGGCAATTCCAATGAGCAGTTCTTC
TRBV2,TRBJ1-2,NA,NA,CASSPGNYGYTF,TGTGCCAGCAGTCCAGGGAACTATGGCTACACCTTC
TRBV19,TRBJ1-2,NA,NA,CASSIQQQANYGYTF,TGTGCCAGTAGTATACAACAGCAAGCTAACTATGGCTACACCTTC
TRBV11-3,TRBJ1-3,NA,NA,CASSPGPLPGNTIYF,TGTGCCAGCAGCCCAGGTCCATTACCTGGAAACACCATATATTTT
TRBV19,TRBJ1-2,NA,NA,CASSMQVTYGYTF,TGTGCCAGTAGTATGCAGGTTACCTATGGCTACACCTTC
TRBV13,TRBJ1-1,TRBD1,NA,CASSLSPGQPNTEAFF,TGTGCCAGCAGCTTAAGCCCGGGACAGCCGAACACTGAAGCTTTCTTT
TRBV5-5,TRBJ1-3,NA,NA,CASSLTQASGNTIYF,TGTGCCAGCAGCTTGACCCAGGCCTCTGGAAACACCATATATTTT
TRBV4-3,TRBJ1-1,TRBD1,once,CASSLTGLVATEAFF,TGCGCCAGCAGCCTGACAGGGCTTGTGGCCACTGAAGCTTTCTTT
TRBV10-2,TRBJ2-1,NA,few,CASRGQGAHSSYNEQFF,TGCGCCAGCAGGGGCCAAGGTGCTCATAGCTCCTACAATGAGCAGTTCTTC
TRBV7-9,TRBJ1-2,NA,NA,CASSQPPEDYGYTF,TGTGCCAGCAGTCAACCCCCAGAGGACTATGGCTACACCTTC
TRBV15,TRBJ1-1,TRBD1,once,CATRYRGRTEAFF,TGTGCCACCCGTTACAGGGGGCGGACTGAAGCTTTCTTT
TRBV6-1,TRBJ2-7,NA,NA,CASSEVRGSYEQYF,TGTGCCAGCAGTGAAGTTCGGGGATCCTACGAGCAGTACTTC
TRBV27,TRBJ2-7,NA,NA,CASRSGLSYEQYF,TGTGCCAGCCGTTCAGGGCTTAGCTACGAGCAGTACTTC
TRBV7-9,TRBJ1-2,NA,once,CASRGQIYGYTF,TGTGCCAGCAGAGGACAGATCTATGGCTACACCTTC
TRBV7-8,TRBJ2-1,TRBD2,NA,CASSPPGLGSHNEQFF,TGTGCCAGCAGCCCGCCGGGACTAGGGTCCCACAATGAGCAGTTCTTC
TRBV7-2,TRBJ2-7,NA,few,CASSRETGPFYEQYF,TGTGCCAGCAGTAGAGAGACAGGTCCTTTTTACGAGCAGTACTTC
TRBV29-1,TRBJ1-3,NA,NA,CSGMTPGGGASGNTIYF,TGCAGCGGAATGACCCCTGGGGGGGGAGCATCTGGAAACACCATATATTTT
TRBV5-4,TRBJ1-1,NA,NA,CASSFFRLGKGTEAFF,TGTGCCAGCAGCTTTTTTAGACTAGGGAAAGGGACTGAAGCTTTCTTT
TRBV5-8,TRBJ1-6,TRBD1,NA,CASSQQGYNSPLHF,TGTGCCAGCAGCCAACAGGGGTATAATTCACCCCTCCACTTT
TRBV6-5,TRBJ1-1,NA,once,CASSYYRGNTEAFF,TGTGCCAGCAGTTACTACCGGGGGAACACTGAAGCTTTCTTT
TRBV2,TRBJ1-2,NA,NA,CASSERDYGYTF,TGTGCCAGCAGTGAGCGGGATTATGGCTACACCTTC
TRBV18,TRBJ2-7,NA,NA,CASSLGLDYEQYF,TGTGCCAGCTCACTTGGACTCGATTACGAGCAGTACTTC
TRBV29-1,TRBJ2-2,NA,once,CSVAPSGGYGELFF,TGCAGCGTTGCCCCATCCGGAGGTTACGGGGAGCTGTTTTTT
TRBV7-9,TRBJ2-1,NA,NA,CASTLTRGLLNDEQFF,TGTGCCAGCACGCTAACCCGTGGGCTACTTAATGATGAGCAGTTCTTC
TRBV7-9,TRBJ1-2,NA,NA,CASSSGSLVANYGYTF,TGTGCCAGCAGCTCCGGGTCCCTCGTAGCTAACTATGGCTACACCTTC
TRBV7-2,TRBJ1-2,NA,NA,CASSLATGTTGYYGYTF,TGTGCCAGCAGCTTAGCCACCGGGACTACCGGTTACTATGGCTACACCTTC
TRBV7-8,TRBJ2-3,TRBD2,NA,CGSGAMNTQYF,TGTGGAAGCGGGGCTATGAATACGCAGTATTTT
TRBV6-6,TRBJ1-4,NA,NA,CASGGLGEKLFF,TGTGCCAGCGGGGGCCTGGGTGAAAAACTGTTTTTT
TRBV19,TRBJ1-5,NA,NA,CASSITQGQSNQPQHF,TGTGCCAGTAGTATCACGCAGGGGCAGAGCAATCAGCCCCAGCATTTT
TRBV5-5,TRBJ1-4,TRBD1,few,CASSSGQGATNEKLFF,TGTGCCAGCAGCTCCGGACAGGGGGCCACTAATGAAAAACTGTTTTTT
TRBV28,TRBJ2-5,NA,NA,CASSLMASRETQYF,TGTGCCAGCAGTTTAATGGCTAGCAGGGAGACCCAGTACTTC
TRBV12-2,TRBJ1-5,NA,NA,CASRLARGLVQPQHF,TGTGCAAGTCGCTTAGCTAGGGGTCTGGTCCAGCCCCAGCATTTT
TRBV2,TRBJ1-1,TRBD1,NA,CASNRDRIMNTEAFF,TGTGCCAGCAATCGGGACAGGATTATGAACACTGAAGCTTTCTTT
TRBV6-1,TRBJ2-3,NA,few,CASSEAPASGTDTQYF,TGTGCCAGCAGTGAAGCGCCAGCGAGCGGCACAGATACGCAGTATTTT
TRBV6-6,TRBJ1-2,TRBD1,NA,CATRRDSTNYGHTF,TGTGCCACCAGACGGGACAGCACTAACTATGGCCACACCTTC
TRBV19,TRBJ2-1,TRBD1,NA,CATNRDRLYNEQFF,TGTGCCACTAACCGGGACAGGCTATACAATGAGCAGTTCTTC
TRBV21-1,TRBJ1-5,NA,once,CASSLDRGRSPGQPQHF,TGTGCCAGCAGCTTGGACAGGGGGCGCTCTCCCGGTCAGCCCCAGCATTTT
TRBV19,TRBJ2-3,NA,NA,CASSTKPRAGVDTQYF,TGTGCCAGTAGTACAAAACCCCGAGCGGGTGTAGATACGCAGTATTTT
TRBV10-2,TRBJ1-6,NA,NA,CASSESRGGAPPLHF,TGCGCCAGCAGTGAGTCTAGGGGGGGCGCGCCCCCCCTCCACTTT
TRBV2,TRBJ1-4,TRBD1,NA,CASSEEGGASEKLFF,TGTGCCAGCAGTGAAGAAGGGGGCGCCTCTGAAAAACTGTTTTTT
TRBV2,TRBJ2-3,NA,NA,CASSGGETDTQYF,TGTGCCAGCAGTGGGGGAGAGACAGATACGCAGTATTTT
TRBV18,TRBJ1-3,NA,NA,CASSPGTSSGNTIYF,TGTGCCAGCTCACCAGGGACAAGCTCTGGAAACACCATATACTTT
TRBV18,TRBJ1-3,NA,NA,CASSLASGSGNTIYF,TGTGCCAGCTCACTCGCGTCGGGTTCTGGAAACACCATATATTTT
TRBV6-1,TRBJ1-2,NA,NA,CASSDYSTYGYTF,TGTGCCAGCAGTGATTACAGCACCTATGGCTACACCTTC
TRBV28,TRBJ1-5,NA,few,CASSYAGRPQHF,TGTGCCAGCAGTTACGCGGGCCGGCCCCAGCATTTT
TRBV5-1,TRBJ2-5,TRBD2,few,CASSSQRGPQETQYF,TGCGCCAGCAGCAGTCAGCGGGGCCCACAAGAGACCCAGTACTTC
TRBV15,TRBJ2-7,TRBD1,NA,CATSRDPGTGGNEQYF,TGTGCCACCAGCAGAGATCCCGGGACAGGGGGCAACGAGCAGTACTTC
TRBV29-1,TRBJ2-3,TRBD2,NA,CSGAGRGDTQYF,TGCAGCGGGGCGGGGAGGGGCGATACGCAGTATTTT
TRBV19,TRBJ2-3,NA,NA,CASSSTSGLPVADTQYF,TGTGCCAGTAGCTCAACTTCAGGACTACCCGTCGCAGATACGCAGTATTTT